This TCR beta chain was recorded in a study of shared clonotypes between healthy human individuals. Comment on this clone: A junction end diverges from the germline sequence, so it may reflect a read error.

Assay: immunoSEQ multiplex PCR; the TCRdb copy retains only in-frame clones and omits some. The sample lists fewer than 600,000 clones; approximately 77% were seen once. Germline V gene data show CDR1 as SGDLS and CDR2 as YYNGEE. The CDR3 totals 14 residues. The gene calls are TRBV9 and TRBJ2-7; perhaps TRBD2 as D (6 bases). The sample was PBMCs. The receptor comes from a woman in her thirties or forties in good health. Some clones in this sample may be carry-over from other donors' samples. The CDR3 DNA reads as TGTGCCAGCAGCGAGACTACTAGCTCCCACGAGCAGTACTTC. Protein: CASSETTSSHEQYF. Variable domain in full (rest from reference TRBV9 and TRBJ2-7): DSGVTQTPKHLITATGQRVTLRCSPRSGDLSVYWYQQSLDQGLQFLIQYYNGEERAKGNILERFSAQQFPDLHSELNLSSLELGDSALYFCASSETTSSHEQYFGPGTRLTVT.